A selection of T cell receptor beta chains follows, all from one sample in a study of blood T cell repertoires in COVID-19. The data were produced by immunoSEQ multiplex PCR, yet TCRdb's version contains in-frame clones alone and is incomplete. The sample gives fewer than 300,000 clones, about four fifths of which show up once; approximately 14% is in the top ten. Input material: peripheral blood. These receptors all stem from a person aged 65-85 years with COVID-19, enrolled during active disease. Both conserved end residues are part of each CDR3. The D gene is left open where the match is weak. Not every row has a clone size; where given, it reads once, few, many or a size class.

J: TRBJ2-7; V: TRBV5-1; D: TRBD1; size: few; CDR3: CASSSGTGYYEQYF; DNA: TGCGCCAGCAGCTCCGGGACAGGGTACTACGAGCAGTACTTC
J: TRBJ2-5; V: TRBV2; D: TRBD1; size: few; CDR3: CASRVLGQGPRETQYF; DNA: TGTGCCAGCAGGGTTCTAGGACAGGGACCAAGAGAGACCCAGTACTTC
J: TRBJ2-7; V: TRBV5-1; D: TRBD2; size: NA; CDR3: CASSRAGGLHEQYF; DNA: TGCGCCAGCAGCCGCGCGGGGGGGCTCCACGAGCAGTACTTC
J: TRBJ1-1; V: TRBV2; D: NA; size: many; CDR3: CATRRRANTEAFF; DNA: TGTGCCACCAGACGGAGGGCGAACACTGAAGCTTTCTTT
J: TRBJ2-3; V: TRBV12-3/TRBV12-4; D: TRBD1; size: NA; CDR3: CASSSTGKTQYF; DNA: TGTGCCAGCAGTTCGACAGGGAAAACGCAGTATTTT
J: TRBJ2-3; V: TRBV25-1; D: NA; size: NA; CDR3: CASSEGPQDTQYF; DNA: TGTGCCAGCAGTGAAGGGCCGCAAGATACGCAGTATTTT
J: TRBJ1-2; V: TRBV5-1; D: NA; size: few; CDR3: CASSFGPTYGYTF; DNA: TGCGCCAGCAGCTTCGGTCCTACCTACGGCTACACCTTC
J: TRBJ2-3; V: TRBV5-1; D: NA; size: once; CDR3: CASSLGSPSTDTQYF; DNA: TGCGCCAGCAGCTTGGGAAGCCCTAGCACAGATACGCAGTATTTT
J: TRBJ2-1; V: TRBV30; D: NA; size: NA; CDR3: CAWSGPASSYNEQFF; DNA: TGTGCCTGGAGTGGCCCAGCGAGCTCCTACAATGAGCAGTTCTTC
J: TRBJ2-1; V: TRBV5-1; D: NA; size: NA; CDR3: CASSLGSQDEQFF; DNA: TGCGCCAGCAGCTTGGGCTCCCAGGATGAGCAGTTCTTC
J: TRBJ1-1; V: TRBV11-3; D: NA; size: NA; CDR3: CASSPSVNTEAFF; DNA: TGTGCCAGCAGCCCCTCAGTGAACACTGAAGCTTTCTTT
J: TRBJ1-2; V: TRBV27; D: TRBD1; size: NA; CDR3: CASQSRGSSGYTF; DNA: TGTGCCAGCCAATCCAGGGGGTCGTCCGGCTACACCTTC
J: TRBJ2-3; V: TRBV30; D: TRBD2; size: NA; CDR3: CAWSVLAGVGTDTQYF; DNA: TGTGCCTGGAGTGTACTAGCGGGAGTAGGCACAGATACGCAGTATTTT
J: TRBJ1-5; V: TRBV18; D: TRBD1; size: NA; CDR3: CASSRDSYSNQPQHF; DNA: TGTGCCAGCTCACGGGACAGTTATAGCAATCAGCCCCAGCATTTT
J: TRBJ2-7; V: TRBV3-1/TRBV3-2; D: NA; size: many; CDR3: CASSHLLSETSYEQYF; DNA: TGTGCCAGCAGCCACTTACTAAGCGAGACGTCCTACGAGCAGTACTTC
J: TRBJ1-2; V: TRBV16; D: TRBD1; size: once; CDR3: CASSRYRGTDYGYTF; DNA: TGTGCCAGCAGCCGCTACAGGGGGACGGACTATGGCTACACCTTC
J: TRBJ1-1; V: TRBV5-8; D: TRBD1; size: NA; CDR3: CASSLPGQANTEAFF; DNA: TGTGCCAGCAGCTTACCGGGACAGGCCAACACTGAAGCTTTCTTT
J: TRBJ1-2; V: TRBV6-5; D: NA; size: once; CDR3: CASRQGTNYGYTF; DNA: TGTGCCAGCAGGCAGGGAACTAACTATGGCTACACCTTC
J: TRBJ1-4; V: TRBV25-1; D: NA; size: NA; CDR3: CASSEFQGPNEKLFF; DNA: TGTGCCAGCAGTGAGTTTCAGGGTCCGAATGAAAAACTGTTTTTT
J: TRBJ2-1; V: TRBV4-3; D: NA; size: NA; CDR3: CASSQERGIYNEQFF; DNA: TGCGCCAGCAGCCAAGAACGGGGTATCTACAATGAGCAGTTCTTC
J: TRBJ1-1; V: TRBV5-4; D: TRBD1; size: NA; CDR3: CASSRGKDRGVTEAFF; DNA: TGTGCCAGCAGCCGGGGAAAGGACAGGGGTGTAACTGAAGCTTTCTTT
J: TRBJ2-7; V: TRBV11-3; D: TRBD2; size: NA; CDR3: CASSPRLAGVYEQYF; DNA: TGTGCCAGCAGCCCCCGGCTAGCGGGGGTCTACGAGCAGTACTTC
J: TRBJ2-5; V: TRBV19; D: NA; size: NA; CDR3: CASSITVLRGQETQYF; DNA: TGTGCCAGTAGTATTACAGTTTTGCGGGGCCAAGAGACCCAGTACTTC
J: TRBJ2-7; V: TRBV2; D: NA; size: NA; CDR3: CASIDRNYYEQYF; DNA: TGTGCCAGCATTGACAGAAACTACTACGAGCAGTACTTC
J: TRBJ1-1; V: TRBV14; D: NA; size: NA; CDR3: CASSPTRTVNTEAFF; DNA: TGTGCCAGCAGCCCCACCCGGACAGTGAACACTGAAGCTTTCTTT
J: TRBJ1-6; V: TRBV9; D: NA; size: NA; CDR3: CASSPRPAPGSPLHF; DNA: TGTGCCAGCAGCCCCCGGCCCGCCCCGGGTTCACCCCTCCACTTT
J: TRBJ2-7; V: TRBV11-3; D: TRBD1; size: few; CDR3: CASSSSDTGTGPYEQYF; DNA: TGTGCCAGCAGTTCATCTGACACCGGGACAGGGCCCTACGAGCAGTACTTC
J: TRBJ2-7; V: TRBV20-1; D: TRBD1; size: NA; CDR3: CSVGTGVEQYF; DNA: TGCAGTGTCGGGACAGGGGTAGAGCAGTACTTC
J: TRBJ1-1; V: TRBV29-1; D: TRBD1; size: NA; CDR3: CSVSGTGITEAFF; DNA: TGCAGCGTTTCCGGGACAGGGATCACTGAAGCTTTCTTT
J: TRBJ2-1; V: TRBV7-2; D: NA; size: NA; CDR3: CASSLDGGIPRNEQFF; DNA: TGTGCCAGCAGCTTAGACGGCGGGATTCCCCGCAATGAGCAGTTCTTC
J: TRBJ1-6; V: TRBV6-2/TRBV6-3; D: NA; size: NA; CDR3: CASSYSGGNSPLHF; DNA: TGTGCCAGCAGTTACTCAGGGGGAAATTCACCCCTCCACTTT
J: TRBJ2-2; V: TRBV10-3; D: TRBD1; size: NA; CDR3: CAADRGGVAGELFF; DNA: TGTGCCGCCGACAGGGGAGGAGTAGCCGGGGAGCTGTTTTTT